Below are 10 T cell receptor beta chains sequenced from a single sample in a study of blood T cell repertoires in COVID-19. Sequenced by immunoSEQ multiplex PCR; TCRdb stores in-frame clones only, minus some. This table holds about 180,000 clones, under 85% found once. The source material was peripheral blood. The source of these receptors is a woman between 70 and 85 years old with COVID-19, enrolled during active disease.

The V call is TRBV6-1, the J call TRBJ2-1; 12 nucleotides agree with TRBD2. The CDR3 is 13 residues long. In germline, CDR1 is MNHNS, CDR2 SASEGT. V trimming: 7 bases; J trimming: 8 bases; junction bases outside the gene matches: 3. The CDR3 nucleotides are TGTGCCAGCAAGTCTAGCGGGAGGGATGAGCAGTTCTTC. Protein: CASKSSGRDEQFF.

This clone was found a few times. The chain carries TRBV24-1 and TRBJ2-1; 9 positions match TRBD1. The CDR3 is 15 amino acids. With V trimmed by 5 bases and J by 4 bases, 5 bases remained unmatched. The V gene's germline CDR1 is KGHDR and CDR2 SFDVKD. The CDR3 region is CATSGGTGTYNEQFF. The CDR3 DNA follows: TGTGCCACCAGTGGAGGGACAGGGACATACAATGAGCAGTTCTTC.

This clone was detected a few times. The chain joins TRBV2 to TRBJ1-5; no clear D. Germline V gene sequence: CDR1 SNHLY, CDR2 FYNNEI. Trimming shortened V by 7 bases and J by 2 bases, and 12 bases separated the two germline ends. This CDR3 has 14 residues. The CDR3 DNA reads TGTGCCAGCAAATCGGGGTTGGGCAATCAGCCCCAGCATTTT. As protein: CASKSGLGNQPQHF.

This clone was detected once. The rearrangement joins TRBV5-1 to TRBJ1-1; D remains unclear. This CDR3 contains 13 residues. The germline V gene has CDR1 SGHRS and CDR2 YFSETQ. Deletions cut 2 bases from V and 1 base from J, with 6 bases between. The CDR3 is CASSLRQNTEAFF. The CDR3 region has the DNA TGCGCCAGCAGCTTAAGACAGAACACTGAAGCTTTCTTT.

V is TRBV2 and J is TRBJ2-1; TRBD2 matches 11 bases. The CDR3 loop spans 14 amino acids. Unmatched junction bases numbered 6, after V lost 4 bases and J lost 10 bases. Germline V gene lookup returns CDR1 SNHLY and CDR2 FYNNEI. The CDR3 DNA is TGTGCCAGCAGTGGAATACTAGCGGGAGTCGAGCAGTTCTTC. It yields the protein CASSGILAGVEQFF. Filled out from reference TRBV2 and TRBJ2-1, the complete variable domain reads EPEVTQTPSHQVTQMGQEVILRCVPISNHLYFYWYRQILGQKVEFLVSFYNNEISEKSEIFDDQFSVERPDGSNFTLKIRSTKLEDSAMYFCASSGILAGVEQFFGPGTRLTVL.

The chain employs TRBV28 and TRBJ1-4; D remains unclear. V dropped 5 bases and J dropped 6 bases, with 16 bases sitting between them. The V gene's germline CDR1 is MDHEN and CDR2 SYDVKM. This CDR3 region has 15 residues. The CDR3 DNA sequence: TGTGCCAGCAGTGGTCCACTGGAGGTACATGAAAAACTGTTTTTT. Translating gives CASSGPLEVHEKLFF. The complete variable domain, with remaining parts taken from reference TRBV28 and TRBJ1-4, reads DVKVTQSSRYLVKRTGEKVFLECVQDMDHENMFWYRQDPGLGLRLIYFSYDVKMKEKGDIPEGYSVSREKKERFSLILESASTNQTSMYLCASSGPLEVHEKLFFGSGTQLSVL.

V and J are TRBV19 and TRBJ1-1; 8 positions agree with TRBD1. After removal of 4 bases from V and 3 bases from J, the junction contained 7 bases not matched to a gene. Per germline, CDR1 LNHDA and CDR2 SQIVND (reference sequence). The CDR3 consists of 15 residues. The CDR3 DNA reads TGTGCCAGTAGTACCAGACAGGGGCTGGACACTGAAGCTTTCTTT. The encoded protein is CASSTRQGLDTEAFF.

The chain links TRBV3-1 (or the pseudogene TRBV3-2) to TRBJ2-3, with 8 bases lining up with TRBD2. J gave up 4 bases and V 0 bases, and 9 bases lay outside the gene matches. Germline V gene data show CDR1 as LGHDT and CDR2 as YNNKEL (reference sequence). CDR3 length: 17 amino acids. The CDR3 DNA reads TGTGCCAGCAGCCAAGATCCCGGGAGGGCCAATCCAGATACGCAGTATTTT. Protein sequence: CASSQDPGRANPDTQYF.

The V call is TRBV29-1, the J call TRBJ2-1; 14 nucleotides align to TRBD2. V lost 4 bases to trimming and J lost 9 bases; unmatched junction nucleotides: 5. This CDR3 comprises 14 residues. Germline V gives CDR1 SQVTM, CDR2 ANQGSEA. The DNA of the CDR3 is TGCAGCGTTGCCGGGACTAGCGGGAGAAGTGAGCAGTTCTTC. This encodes CSVAGTSGRSEQFF.

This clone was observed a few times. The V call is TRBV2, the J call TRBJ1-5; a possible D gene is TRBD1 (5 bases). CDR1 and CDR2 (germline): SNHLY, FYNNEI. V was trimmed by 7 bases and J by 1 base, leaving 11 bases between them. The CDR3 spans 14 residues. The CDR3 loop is CASTGGGSNQPQHF. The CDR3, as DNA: TGTGCCAGCACTGGGGGAGGGAGCAATCAGCCCCAGCATTTT. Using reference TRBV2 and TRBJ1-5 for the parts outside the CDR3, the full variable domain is EPEVTQTPSHQVTQMGQEVILRCVPISNHLYFYWYRQILGQKVEFLVSFYNNEISEKSEIFDDQFSVERPDGSNFTLKIRSTKLEDSAMYFCASTGGGSNQPQHFGDGTRLSIL.